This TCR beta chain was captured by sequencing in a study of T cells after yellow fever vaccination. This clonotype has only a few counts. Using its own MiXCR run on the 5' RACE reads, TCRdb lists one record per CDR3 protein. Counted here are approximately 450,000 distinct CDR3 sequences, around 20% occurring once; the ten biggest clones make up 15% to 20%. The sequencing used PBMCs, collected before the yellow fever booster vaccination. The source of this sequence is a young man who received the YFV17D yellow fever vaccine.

In DNA, the CDR3 is TGCAGTGCTAGAGAGGGGAAGGCCTACATCTCTGGAAACACCATATATTTT. This encodes CSAREGKAYISGNTIYF. The chain joins TRBV20-1 to TRBJ1-3; no clear D gene. CDR3 length: 17 amino acids. CDR1 and CDR2 from the germline V gene are DFQATT and SNEGSKA (reference sequence). V gave up 0 bases and J gave up 0 bases, with 15 bases separating them.